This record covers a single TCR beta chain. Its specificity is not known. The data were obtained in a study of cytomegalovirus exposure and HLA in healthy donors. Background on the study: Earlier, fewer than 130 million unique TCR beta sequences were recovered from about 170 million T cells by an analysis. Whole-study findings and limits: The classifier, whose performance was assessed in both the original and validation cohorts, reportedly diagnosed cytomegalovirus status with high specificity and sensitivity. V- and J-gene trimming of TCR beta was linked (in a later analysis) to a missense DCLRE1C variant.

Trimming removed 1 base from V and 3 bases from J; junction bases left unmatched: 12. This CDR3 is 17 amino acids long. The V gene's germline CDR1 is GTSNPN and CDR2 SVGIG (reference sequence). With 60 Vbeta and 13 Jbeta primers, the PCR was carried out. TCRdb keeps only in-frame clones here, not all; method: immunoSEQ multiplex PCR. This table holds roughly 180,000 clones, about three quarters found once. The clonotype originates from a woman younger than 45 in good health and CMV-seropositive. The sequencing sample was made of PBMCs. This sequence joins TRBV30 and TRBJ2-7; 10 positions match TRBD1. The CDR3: CAWSDRTGGHSFYEQYF. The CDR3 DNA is TGTGCCTGGAGTGATCGGACAGGGGGACATAGCTTCTACGAGCAGTACTTC.